The 21 T cell receptor beta chains given below trace back to one sample, sequenced in a study of blood T cell repertoires in COVID-19 (dated by TCRdb to 2019 to 2021). Libraries were made using the immunoSEQ multiplex PCR assay. Held by TCRdb, this immuneACCESS table contains in-frame sequences only and omits some clones. Under half of the omission traces to an unresolved V gene where checked; the cause of the rest is unknown. The sample includes some 45,000 clones, with approximately 85% observed a single time. The ten largest clonotypes hold about 31% of the sample. The sample comprised peripheral blood. These receptor sequences come from an elderly woman with acute or convalescent COVID-19.

This clone was counted between two and nine times. This chain links TRBV7-9 with TRBJ1-6; 7 bases agree with TRBD1. Germline assignment: CDR1 SEHNR and CDR2 FQNEAQ (reference sequence). The CDR3 is made up of 15 amino acids. The V and J ends lost 8 bases and 0 bases, in that order; junction bases with no gene match: 4. DNA for the CDR3: TGTGCCAGCGGGACAGCGAGCTCCTATAATTCACCCCTCCACTTT. Its translation is CASGTASSYNSPLHF.

V gene TRBV3-1 (or the pseudogene TRBV3-2) combines with J gene TRBJ2-1; D gene unclear. Per the germline V gene, CDR1 is LGHDT and CDR2 is YNNKEL (reference sequence). The V end lost 1 base, the J end lost 6 bases, and 13 bases lay between the germline ends. The CDR3 has 15 amino acids. The CDR3 DNA follows: TGTGCCAGCAGCCAAGCCACACTAAGCACCAATGAGCAGTTCTTC. It specifies CASSQATLSTNEQFF.

This rearrangement joins TRBV19 to TRBJ1-5; 9 bases fit TRBD1. J lost 5 bases, V lost 5 bases, and 4 bases had no gene match. The germline V gene has CDR1 LNHDA and CDR2 SQIVND (reference sequence). This CDR3 region has 14 residues. CDR3: CASSLRTGDQPQHF. In DNA form, the CDR3 reads TGTGCCAGTAGTCTCAGGACAGGGGATCAGCCCCAGCATTTT.

V is TRBV2 and J is TRBJ2-5; 12 bases map to TRBD2. This CDR3 has 16 amino acids. The V gene's germline CDR1 is SNHLY and CDR2 FYNNEI. J was trimmed by 7 bases and V by 1 base; bases with no gene match: 7. The CDR3 DNA follows: TGTGCCAGCAGTGAAGAACTAGCGGGAGGAGTTGGGACCCAGTACTTC. Its translation is CASSEELAGGVGTQYF.

The rearrangement joins TRBV18 to TRBJ2-1, with D unresolved. The V end was cut by 0 bases, the J end by 7 bases, with 7 bases between. Germline CDR1 reads KGHSH; CDR2 reads LQKENI. The CDR3 has 13 amino acids. The CDR3 nucleotides are TGTGCCAGCTCACCACCGATGAGTAATGAGCAGTTCTTC. The encoded protein is CASSPPMSNEQFF.

The J gene is TRBJ2-3, the V gene TRBV28; TRBD1 matches 7 bases. The V segment lost 7 bases and the J segment 4 bases; nucleotides outside the gene matches: 8. The CDR3 has 14 amino acids. Germline-derived CDR1 and CDR2 are MDHEN and SYDVKM. The DNA for the CDR3 is TGTGCCAGCATTTCCCGGCAGGGGGCAGATACGCAGTATTTT. Translating gives CASISRQGADTQYF.

The rearrangement links TRBV4-2 to TRBJ2-7, with 11 positions matching TRBD2. J lost 3 bases, V lost 0 bases, and 4 bases had no gene match. This CDR3 spans 16 amino acids. Germline CDR1 LGHNA, CDR2 YNFKEQ. The CDR3 nucleotides are TGTGCCAGCAGCCAAGATCTAGCGGGAGGCATCTACGAGCAGTACTTC. Translation: CASSQDLAGGIYEQYF.

The chain has TRBV7-6 and TRBJ2-3; a weak D match, TRBD1 (6 bases). The CDR3 is 16 residues long. The germline V and J ends were trimmed by 0 bases and 6 bases, with 16 bases remaining between them. The germline CDR1 and CDR2 sequences are SGHVS and FNYEAQ. The CDR3 DNA reads TGTGCCAGCAGCTTAGCGCCAGGGGTGGGCATGGATACGCAGTATTTT. As protein: CASSLAPGVGMDTQYF.

This clone was observed a few times. The chain recombines TRBV2 with TRBJ2-7; 13 bases fit TRBD2. The CDR3 spans 15 residues. Trimming cost V 6 bases and J 6 bases; bases outside gene matches: 8. Germline V CDR1 and CDR2: SNHLY, FYNNEI. The CDR3 region is CASSLGLAGDVEQYF. CDR3 coding DNA: TGTGCCAGCAGCCTCGGACTAGCGGGAGACGTCGAGCAGTACTTC.

The rearrangement uses TRBV30 and TRBJ2-6, with unresolved D. Trimming removed 1 base from V and 0 bases from J, with 4 bases in between. Per the germline V gene, CDR1 is GTSNPN and CDR2 is SVGIG (reference sequence). The CDR3 covers 14 residues. For the CDR3, the DNA is TGTGCCTGGAGTGGTAGCTCTGGGGCCAACGTCCTGACTTTC. It encodes CAWSGSSGANVLTF.

J is TRBJ2-1 and V is TRBV7-9; 7 positions agree with TRBD1. CDR1 SEHNR and CDR2 FQNEAQ come from the germline V gene (reference sequence). V lost 8 bases, J lost 3 bases, and 1 base stayed unmatched. This CDR3 contains 12 residues. This CDR3 is CASRDSYNEQFF. CDR3 nucleotide sequence: TGTGCCAGCCGGGACAGCTACAATGAGCAGTTCTTC.

This clone was detected a few times. The chain uses TRBV16 and TRBJ2-1; TRBD1 might be the D (5 bases). The germline CDR1 and CDR2 sequences are KGHSY and FQNENV. V lost 2 bases to trimming and J lost 7 bases, with 6 bases between them. This CDR3 has 12 residues. CDR3 residues: CASSQQGNEQFF. In DNA form, the CDR3 reads TGTGCCAGCAGCCAACAGGGAAATGAGCAGTTCTTC.

This sequence joins TRBV30 and TRBJ2-7; TRBD1 might be the D (5 bases). The CDR3 contains 14 residues. CDR1 is GTSNPN, CDR2 SVGIG, per germline (reference sequence). V lost 0 bases and J lost 2, with 11 bases in between. DNA of the CDR3: TGTGCCTGGAGTGTACAAGGGGCTCCCTACGAGCAGTACTTC. Translation gives CAWSVQGAPYEQYF.

The chain is built from TRBV9 and TRBJ1-2; D uncertain. V lost 0 bases and J 3 bases, leaving 6 bases between the germline ends. The CDR3 contains 13 residues. Looked up from germline, CDR1 is SGDLS and CDR2 is YYNGEE. DNA for the CDR3: TGTGCCAGCAGCGTAGACGTAGACTATGGCTACACCTTC. Its protein is CASSVDVDYGYTF. The entire variable domain, with the rest obtained from reference TRBV9 and TRBJ1-2, is as follows: DSGVTQTPKHLITATGQRVTLRCSPRSGDLSVYWYQQSLDQGLQFLIQYYNGEERAKGNILERFSAQQFPDLHSELNLSSLELGDSALYFCASSVDVDYGYTFGSGTRLTVV.

J is TRBJ2-7 and V is TRBV20-1; D not resolved. There are 11 residues in the CDR3. Trimming cost V 0 bases and J 4 bases, with 4 bases left between them. Looked up from germline, CDR1 is DFQATT and CDR2 is SNEGSKA (reference sequence). The CDR3 protein is CSARDQYEQYF. CDR3 nucleotides: TGCAGTGCTAGAGATCAATACGAGCAGTACTTC.

This clone appeared a single time. The chain couples TRBV5-1 to TRBJ2-5, with D possibly being TRBD2 (5 bases). CDR1 and CDR2 (germline): SGHRS, YFSETQ. V lost 4 bases, J lost 2 bases, and 12 bases lay in between. This CDR3 comprises 14 residues. In DNA form, the CDR3 reads TGCGCCAGCAGCCCCCCGACTAATCAAGAGACCCAGTACTTC. Translated: CASSPPTNQETQYF.

The V gene is TRBV30, the J gene TRBJ2-7, with D perhaps TRBD1 (5 bases). V was clipped by 2 bases and J by 6 bases, with 14 bases between them. The CDR3 is made up of 13 amino acids. Germline V gives CDR1 GTSNPN, CDR2 SVGIG (reference sequence). The CDR3 DNA sequence: TGTGCCTGGAGTCTCAGCCAGGGCCGCGAGCAGTACTTC. Protein: CAWSLSQGREQYF.

The chain carries TRBV12-3 or TRBV12-4 and TRBJ2-1, with D unclear. The V and J ends lost 6 bases and 9 bases respectively, with 12 bases between them. The CDR3 runs 12 residues. This chain's CDR3 is CASRTIVAEQFF. For the CDR3, the DNA is TGTGCCAGCAGGACAATTGTTGCTGAGCAGTTCTTC.

The chain joins TRBV9 to TRBJ2-7; D remains unclear. The CDR3 is 14 amino acids. Germline V gene data show CDR1 as SGDLS and CDR2 as YYNGEE. Trimming took off 4 bases at V and 6 bases at J, with 17 bases between the two ends. The CDR3 here is CASSTSRELSEQYF. The CDR3 DNA is TGTGCCAGCAGCACGAGTAGAGAGCTGAGCGAGCAGTACTTC. Based on the CDR3 plus reference TRBV9 and TRBJ2-7, the full variable domain is DSGVTQTPKHLITATGQRVTLRCSPRSGDLSVYWYQQSLDQGLQFLIQYYNGEERAKGNILERFSAQQFPDLHSELNLSSLELGDSALYFCASSTSRELSEQYFGPGTRLTVT.

The chain employs TRBV4-1 and TRBJ2-7; TRBD2 agrees at 7 bases. Trimming took 0 bases from V and 7 from J; bases not matched to a gene: 9. The CDR3 length is 15 residues. Germline V CDR1 and CDR2: MGHRA, YSYEKL. CDR3 sequence (DNA): TGCGCCAGCAGCCAAGATCGGGCGGGAGTCCGGGAGCAGTACTTC. Translating it yields CASSQDRAGVREQYF.

The chain couples TRBV6-5 to TRBJ2-7, with 8 bases fitting TRBD2. The CDR3 length is 15 residues. Trimming took 7 bases from V and 0 from J; bases not matched to a gene: 8. CDR1 MNHEY and CDR2 SVGAGI come from the germline V gene. The CDR3 here is CASTLLAASSYEQYF. The CDR3 coding sequence is TGTGCCAGCACTCTACTAGCGGCTAGCTCCTACGAGCAGTACTTC.